The rows below give T cell receptor beta chains drawn from one sample of a study of shared clonotypes between healthy human individuals. Clones were read by immunoSEQ multiplex PCR, and TCRdb kept only the in-frame ones, dropping some. The sample holds roughly 1,000,000 clones; 75% to 85% are singletons and the top ten take under 0.6%. The sequenced sample consisted of memory CD4+ T cells from PBMCs. The origin of the receptors is a man between 18 and 35 years old in good health. Some clones in this sample may be carry-over from other donors' samples. Both conserved end residues are part of each CDR3. The D gene is left open where the match is weak. The listing skips clone size in some rows; elsewhere it reads once, few, many or a size class.

abundance	v_gene	len	d_gene	j_gene	CDR3aa	CDR3nt
-	TRBV5-4	15	TRBD2	TRBJ2-3	CASSTIAGGPDTQYF	TGTGCCAGCAGCACGATAGCGGGAGGGCCAGATACGCAGTATTTT
-	TRBV25-1	15	-	TRBJ1-1	CASSDSTVGDTEAFF	TGTGCCAGCAGTGATTCGACAGTGGGGGACACTGAAGCTTTCTTT
-	TRBV10-3	18	-	TRBJ1-2	CAISPRNPSGAGDYGYTF	TGTGCCATCAGTCCACGCAACCCCTCAGGGGCAGGGGACTATGGCTACACCTTC
once	TRBV19	13	-	TRBJ1-1	CASSITEDTEAFF	TGTGCCAGTAGTATTACAGAGGACACTGAAGCTTTCTTT
many	TRBV9	15	TRBD1	TRBJ2-5	CASSQQGAIWETQYF	TGTGCCAGCAGCCAACAGGGGGCGATCTGGGAGACCCAGTACTTC
-	TRBV28	16	-	TRBJ2-7	CASSLSGRWYSYEQYF	TGTGCCAGCAGTTTAAGTGGACGGTGGTATTCCTACGAGCAGTACTTC
few	TRBV11-2	14	-	TRBJ1-1	CASSLVQANTEAFF	TGTGCCAGCAGCTTAGTACAGGCTAACACTGAAGCTTTCTTT
-	TRBV6-1	11	-	TRBJ1-2	CASSESYGYTF	TGTGCCAGCAGTGAAAGCTATGGCTACACCTTC
-	TRBV29-1	16	TRBD1	TRBJ1-2	CSAPAGTGGLGYGYTF	TGCAGCGCCCCGGCCGGGACAGGGGGGTTGGGCTATGGCTACACCTTC
-	TRBV7-2	16	TRBD2	TRBJ2-2	CASSPTIGRATGELFF	TGTGCCAGCAGCCCTACGATCGGGAGGGCTACCGGGGAGCTGTTTTTT
-	TRBV7-2	16	TRBD2	TRBJ2-4	CASSLAGTSGQNIQYF	TGTGCCAGCAGCTTAGCGGGGACTAGCGGCCAAAACATTCAGTACTTC
-	TRBV28	15	TRBD2	TRBJ2-3	CASTRLAGVGDTQYF	TGTGCCAGCACCCGACTAGCGGGAGTAGGAGATACGCAGTATTTT
-	TRBV30	14	-	TRBJ2-7	CAWSVSWRTYEQYF	TGTGCCTGGAGTGTGAGTTGGAGGACCTACGAGCAGTACTTC
few	TRBV10-3	17	-	TRBJ2-3	CAIMRAQGEINTDTQYF	TGTGCCATCATGAGGGCGCAGGGAGAAATCAACACAGATACGCAGTATTTT
-	TRBV7-9	14	-	TRBJ2-5	CASSLVGGKETQYF	TGTGCCAGCAGCTTAGTTGGGGGAAAAGAGACCCAGTACTTC
-	TRBV7-6	13	-	TRBJ2-4	CASSPGAKNIQYF	TGTGCCAGTTCTCCTGGGGCCAAAAACATTCAGTACTTC
few	TRBV18	15	-	TRBJ2-7	CASSPFQAGTYEQYF	TGTGCCAGCTCACCCTTTCAGGCAGGTACCTACGAGCAGTACTTC
-	TRBV9	15	TRBD2	TRBJ2-1	CASSPQGGSLNEQFF	TGTGCCAGCAGCCCCCAAGGCGGGAGTCTTAATGAGCAGTTCTTC
few	TRBV7-2	12	-	TRBJ1-2	CASSLSGSGYTF	TGTGCCAGCAGCTTATCAGGGAGCGGCTACACCTTC
-	TRBV19	13	-	TRBJ2-5	CASNRADQETQYF	TGTGCCTCCAACCGGGCAGACCAAGAGACCCAGTACTTC
-	TRBV5-4	15	TRBD2	TRBJ2-7	CASSPQSGRAHEQYF	TGTGCCAGCAGCCCACAGAGCGGGAGGGCCCACGAGCAGTACTTC
once	TRBV27	10	-	TRBJ2-7	CASGNYEQYF	TGTGCCAGCGGTAACTACGAGCAGTACTTC
-	TRBV14	16	-	TRBJ1-3	CASSPLDRKYGNTIYF	TGTGCCAGCAGCCCCCTAGACAGGAAGTATGGAAACACCATATATTTT
-	TRBV5-1	14	-	TRBJ2-7	CASSFDRGTYEQYF	TGCGCCAGCAGCTTTGACAGAGGGACGTACGAGCAGTACTTC
-	TRBV4-2	15	TRBD1	TRBJ2-5	CASSPRDSNQETQYF	TGTGCCAGCAGCCCCCGGGACAGTAACCAAGAGACCCAGTACTTC
-	TRBV14	16	TRBD1	TRBJ2-7	CASSHPGQGIVDEQYF	TGTGCCAGCAGCCATCCAGGACAGGGGATCGTGGACGAGCAGTACTTC
-	TRBV5-1	17	-	TRBJ2-2	CASSLDTAGWPGRELFF	TGCGCCAGCAGCTTGGATACTGCGGGGTGGCCTGGCCGGGAGCTGTTTTTT
-	TRBV6-6	15	-	TRBJ1-4	CASSYYETTNEKLFF	TGTGCCAGCAGTTACTATGAAACAACTAATGAAAAACTGTTTTTT
-	TRBV5-1	13	TRBD1	TRBJ2-7	CASSRAGGDEQYF	TGCGCCAGCAGTCGTGCAGGGGGCGACGAGCAGTACTTC
-	TRBV19	18	-	TRBJ1-5	CASSLQGAPTYSNQPQHF	TGTGCCAGTAGCCTACAGGGTGCCCCCACTTATAGCAATCAGCCCCAGCATTTT
-	TRBV4-1	15	-	TRBJ1-3	CASSQEGSSGNTIYF	TGCGCCAGCAGCCAAGAGGGCAGCTCTGGAAACACCATATATTTT
-	TRBV7-2	15	TRBD2	TRBJ2-1	CASSFGLAGVGEQFF	TGTGCCAGCAGCTTCGGACTAGCGGGAGTAGGCGAGCAGTTCTTC
-	TRBV6-1	15	-	TRBJ2-7	CASTVGGGYSYEQYF	TGTGCCAGCACCGTAGGTGGGGGATACTCCTACGAGCAGTACTTC
-	TRBV27	15	-	TRBJ1-1	CASSLNRLMNTEAFF	TGTGCCAGCAGTTTAAACAGACTAATGAACACTGAAGCTTTCTTT
-	TRBV5-1	14	TRBD2	TRBJ2-1	CASSSGLAAHEQFF	TGCGCCAGCAGCTCGGGACTAGCAGCCCATGAGCAGTTCTTC
-	TRBV7-9	15	TRBD1	TRBJ2-2	CASSLAQGSAGELFF	TGTGCCAGCAGCTTAGCACAGGGGAGCGCCGGGGAGCTGTTTTTT
-	TRBV29-1	14	TRBD1	TRBJ1-4	CSVRKGQGNEKLFF	TGCAGCGTTCGAAAAGGACAGGGGAATGAAAAACTGTTTTTT
-	TRBV30	14	-	TRBJ1-5	CAWSPTHGGQPQHF	TGTGCCTGGAGCCCTACCCACGGGGGACAGCCCCAGCATTTT
-	TRBV10-3	16	TRBD1	TRBJ2-2	CAINTDRGANTGELFF	TGTGCCATCAACACGGACAGGGGCGCGAACACCGGGGAGCTGTTTTTT
-	TRBV19	17	-	TRBJ1-2	CASSITMGRDGSYGYTF	TGTGCCAGTAGTATAACCATGGGCAGGGATGGGAGCTATGGCTACACCTTC
-	TRBV27	14	TRBD1	TRBJ2-1	CASSSGTGAHEQFF	TGTGCCAGCAGTTCCGGGACAGGGGCCCATGAGCAGTTCTTC
-	TRBV4-1	14	-	TRBJ2-7	CASSNDWSSYEQYF	TGCGCCAGCAGTAATGACTGGAGCTCCTACGAGCAGTACTTC
-	TRBV27	15	TRBD2	TRBJ2-3	CASSFRLAVSDTQYF	TGTGCCAGCAGTTTTCGACTAGCGGTCTCAGATACGCAGTATTTT
-	TRBV2	14	-	TRBJ1-1	CASIQTGKNTEAFF	TGTGCCAGCATACAGACAGGAAAGAACACTGAAGCTTTCTTT
-	TRBV9	17	TRBD2	TRBJ2-5	CASSAPGLAGGQETQYF	TGTGCCAGCAGCGCGCCGGGACTAGCGGGAGGCCAAGAGACCCAGTACTTC
once	TRBV28	14	TRBD1	TRBJ1-2	CASRSGTGASGYTF	TGTGCCAGCAGGTCCGGGACAGGGGCCTCGGGCTACACCTTC
-	TRBV14	15	TRBD2	TRBJ2-3	CASSQPRRGADTQYF	TGTGCCAGCAGCCAACCACGGCGGGGGGCAGATACGCAGTATTTT